In this sample, the clone carrying this TCR beta chain turned up a few times. The antigen is unknown. This entry belongs to a study of CD8 T cells in ankylosing spondylitis. Findings and caveats of the study: Ankylosing spondylitis blood appeared to carry a characteristic TCR beta motif of several highly homologous variants. Matched synovial fluid from ankylosing spondylitis patients was reported to be enriched for disease-linked clones. Peripheral blood held disease-linked clones only at relatively low frequency, and these were CD8+.

V shed 5 bases and J shed 0 bases, with 12 bases lying between them. Germline V gives CDR1 SGHDN, CDR2 FVKESK. The CDR3 is 15 amino acids. Libraries of TCR beta came from quantitative 5'-RACE with molecular barcodes. TCRdb fed the 5' RACE reads into MiXCR, producing one record per CDR3 protein. The sample includes more than 650,000 distinct CDR3 sequences, about an eighth seen only once; the top ten take approximately 0.46%. This chain joins TRBV14 and TRBJ2-3; D is possibly TRBD1 (5 bases). This clonotype originated in a male donor with ankylosing spondylitis. The sample comprised blood, either unsorted or a sorted T cell fraction (not recorded which). CDR3 sequence (DNA): TGTGCCAGCAGCTACAGGAGAGCTAGCACAGATACGCAGTATTTT. This translates into CASSYRRASTDTQYF. Together with reference TRBV14 and TRBJ2-3, the CDR3 gives the full variable domain: EAGVTQFPSHSVIEKGQTVTLRCDPISGHDNLYWYRRVMGKEIKFLLHFVKESKQDESGMPNNRFLAERTGGTYSTLKVQPAELEDSGVYFCASSYRRASTDTQYFGPGTRLTVL.